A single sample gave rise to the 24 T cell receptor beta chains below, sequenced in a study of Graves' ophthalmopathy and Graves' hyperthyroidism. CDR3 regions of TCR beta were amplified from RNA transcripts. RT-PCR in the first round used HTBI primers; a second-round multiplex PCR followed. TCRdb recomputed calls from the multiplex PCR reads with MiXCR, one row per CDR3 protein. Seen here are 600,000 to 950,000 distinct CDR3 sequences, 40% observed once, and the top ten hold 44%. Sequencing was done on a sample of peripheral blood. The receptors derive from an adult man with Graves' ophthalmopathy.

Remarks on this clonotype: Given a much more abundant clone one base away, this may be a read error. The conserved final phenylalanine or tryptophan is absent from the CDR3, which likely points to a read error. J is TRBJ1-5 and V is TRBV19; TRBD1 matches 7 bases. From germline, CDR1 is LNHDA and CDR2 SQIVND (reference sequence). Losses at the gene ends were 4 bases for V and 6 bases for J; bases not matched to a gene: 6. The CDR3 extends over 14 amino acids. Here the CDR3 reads CASSTRQGGQPQHL. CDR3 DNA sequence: TGTGCCAGTAGTACCAGACAGGGCGGTCAGCCCCAGCATCTT.

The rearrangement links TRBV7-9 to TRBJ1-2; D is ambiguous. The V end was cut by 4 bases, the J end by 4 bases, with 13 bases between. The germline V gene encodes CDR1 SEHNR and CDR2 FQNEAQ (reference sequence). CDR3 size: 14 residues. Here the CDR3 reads CASSSEVIPYGYTF. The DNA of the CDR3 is TGTGCCAGCAGCTCAGAGGTAATACCCTATGGCTACACCTTC.

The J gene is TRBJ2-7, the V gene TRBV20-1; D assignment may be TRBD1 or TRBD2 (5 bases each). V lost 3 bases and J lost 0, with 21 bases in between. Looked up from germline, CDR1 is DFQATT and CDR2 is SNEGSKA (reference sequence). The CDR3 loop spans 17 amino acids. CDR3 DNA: TGCAGTGCTAGTGACGCAACGGGGTTGGGGCGCTCCTACGAGCAGTACTTC. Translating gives CSASDATGLGRSYEQYF.

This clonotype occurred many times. The CDR3 reads CASSQSSGILYGYTF. CDR3 bases: TGTGCCAGCAGCCAATCATCAGGGATCTTATATGGCTACACCTTC. V usage is TRBV16 and J usage is TRBJ1-2, with D tentatively TRBD1 (5 bases). Trimming pared 0 bases from V and 5 bases from J, leaving 13 bases between. This CDR3 is 15 amino acids long. From germline, CDR1 is KGHSY and CDR2 FQNENV. Looking up the rest from reference TRBV16 and TRBJ1-2 gives the full variable domain: GEEVAQTPKHLVRGEGQKAKLYCAPIKGHSYVFWYQQVLKNEFKFLISFQNENVFDETGMPKERFSAKCLPNSPCSLEIQATKLEDSAVYFCASSQSSGILYGYTFGSGTRLTVV.

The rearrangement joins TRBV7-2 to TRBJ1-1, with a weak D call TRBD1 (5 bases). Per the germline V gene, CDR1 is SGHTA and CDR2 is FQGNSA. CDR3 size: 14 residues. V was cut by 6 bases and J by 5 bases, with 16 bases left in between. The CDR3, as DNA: TGTGCCAGCAGGCTCCACGGGGGTAAGACTGAAGCTTTCTTT. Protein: CASRLHGGKTEAFF. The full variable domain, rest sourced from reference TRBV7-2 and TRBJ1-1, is GAGVSQSPSNKVTEKGKDVELRCDPISGHTALYWYRQSLGQGLEFLIYFQGNSAPDKSGLPSDRFSAERTGGSVSTLTIQRTQQEDSAVYLCASRLHGGKTEAFFGQGTRLTVV.

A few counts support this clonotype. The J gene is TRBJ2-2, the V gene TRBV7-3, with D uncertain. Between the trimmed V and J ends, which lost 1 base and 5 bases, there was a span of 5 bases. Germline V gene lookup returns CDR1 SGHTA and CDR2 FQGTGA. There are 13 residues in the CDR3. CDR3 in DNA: TGTGCCAGCAGCTTAAGTTTTACCGGGGAGCTGTTTTTT. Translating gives CASSLSFTGELFF.

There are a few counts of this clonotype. The CDR3 sequence is CASSATGTNTGELFF. CDR3 DNA sequence: TGTGCCAGCAGCGCGACCGGGACGAACACCGGGGAGCTGTTTTTT. The chain is built from TRBV7-9 and TRBJ2-2; perhaps TRBD2 as D (5 bases). Trimming removed 5 bases at V and 0 bases at J, with 10 bases between. The CDR3 length is 15 residues. Germline CDR1 reads SEHNR; CDR2 reads FQNEAQ (reference sequence).

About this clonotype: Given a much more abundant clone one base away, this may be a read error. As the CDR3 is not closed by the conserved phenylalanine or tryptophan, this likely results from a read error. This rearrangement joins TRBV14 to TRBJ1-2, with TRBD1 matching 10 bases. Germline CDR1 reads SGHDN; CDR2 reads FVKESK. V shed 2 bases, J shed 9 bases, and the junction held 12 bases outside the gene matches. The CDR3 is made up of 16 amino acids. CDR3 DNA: TGTGCCAGCAGCCAACTACTGGGGACAGGGGATACCAGCTACACCCTC. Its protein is CASSQLLGTGDTSYTL.

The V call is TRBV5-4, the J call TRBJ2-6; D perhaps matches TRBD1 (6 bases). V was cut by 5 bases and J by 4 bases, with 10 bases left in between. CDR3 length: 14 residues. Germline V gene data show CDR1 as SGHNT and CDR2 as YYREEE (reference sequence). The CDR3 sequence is CASRPRGGANVLTF. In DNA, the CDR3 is TGTGCCAGCAGGCCAAGGGGGGGGGCCAACGTCCTGACTTTC.

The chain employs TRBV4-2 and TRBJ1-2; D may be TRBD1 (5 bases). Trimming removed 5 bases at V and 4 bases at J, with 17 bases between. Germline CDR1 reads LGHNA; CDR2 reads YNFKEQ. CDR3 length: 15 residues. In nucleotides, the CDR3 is TGTGCCAGCAGCTTGTCCCAGGGAGGTATCTATGGCTACACCTTC. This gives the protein CASSLSQGGIYGYTF.

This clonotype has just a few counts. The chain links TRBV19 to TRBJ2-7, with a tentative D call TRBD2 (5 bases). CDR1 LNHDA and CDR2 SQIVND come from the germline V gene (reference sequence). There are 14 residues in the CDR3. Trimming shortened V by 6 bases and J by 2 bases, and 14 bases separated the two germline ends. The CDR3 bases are TGTGCCAGTAGGTCTCGGGGTGAAGCCTACGAGCAGTACTTC. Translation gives CASRSRGEAYEQYF.

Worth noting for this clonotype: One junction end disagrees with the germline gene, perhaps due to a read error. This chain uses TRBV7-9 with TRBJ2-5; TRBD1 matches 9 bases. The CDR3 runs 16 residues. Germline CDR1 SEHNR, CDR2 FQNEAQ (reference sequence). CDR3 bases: TGCGCCAGCAGCCAGCCGGACAGGGGCGCAATGGAGACCCAGTACTTC. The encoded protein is CASSQPDRGAMETQYF. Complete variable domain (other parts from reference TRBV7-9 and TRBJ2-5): DTGVSQNPRHKITKRGQNVTFRCDPISEHNRLYWYRQTLGQGPEFLTYFQNEAQLEKSRLLSDRFSAERPKGSFSTLEIQRTEQGDSAMYLCASSQPDRGAMETQYFGPGTRLLVL.

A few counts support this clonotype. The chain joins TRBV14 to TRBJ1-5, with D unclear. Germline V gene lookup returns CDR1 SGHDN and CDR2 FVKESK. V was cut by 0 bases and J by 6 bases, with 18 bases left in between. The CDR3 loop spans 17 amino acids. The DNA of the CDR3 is TGTGCCAGCAGCCAAGATCAGGAGGGCGGGGTTGGTCAGCCCCAGCATTTT. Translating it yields CASSQDQEGGVGQPQHF.

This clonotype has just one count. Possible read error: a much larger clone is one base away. CDR3 sequence reads: CARSALRSYEQYF. The CDR3 DNA is TGTGCCCGCAGCGCCTTACGGAGCTACGAGCAGTACTTC. This sequence joins TRBV11-1 and TRBJ2-7, with no clear D. Germline V gives CDR1 SGHAT, CDR2 FQDESV (reference sequence). This CDR3 is 13 amino acids long.

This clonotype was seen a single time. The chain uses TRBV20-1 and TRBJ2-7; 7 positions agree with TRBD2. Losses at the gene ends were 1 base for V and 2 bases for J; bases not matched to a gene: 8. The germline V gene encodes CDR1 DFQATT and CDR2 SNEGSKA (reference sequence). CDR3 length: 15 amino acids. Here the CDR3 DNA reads TGCAGTGCTAGAGCCCCGACTAGCTTGCCCTACGAGCAGTACTTC. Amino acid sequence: CSARAPTSLPYEQYF.

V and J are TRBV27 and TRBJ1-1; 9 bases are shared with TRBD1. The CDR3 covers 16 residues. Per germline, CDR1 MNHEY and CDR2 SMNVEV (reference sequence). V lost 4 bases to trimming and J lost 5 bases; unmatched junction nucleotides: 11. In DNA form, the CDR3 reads TGTGCCAGCAGTTCTCCGGGACAGGGCGGGGGTACTGAAGCTTTCTTT. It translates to CASSSPGQGGGTEAFF.

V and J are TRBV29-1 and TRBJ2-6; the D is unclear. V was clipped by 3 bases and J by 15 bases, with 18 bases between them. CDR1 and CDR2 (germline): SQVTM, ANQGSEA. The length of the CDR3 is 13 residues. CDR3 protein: CSVDTWLHSDLTF. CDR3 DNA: TGCAGCGTTGATACATGGCTGCACAGCGACCTGACTTTC.

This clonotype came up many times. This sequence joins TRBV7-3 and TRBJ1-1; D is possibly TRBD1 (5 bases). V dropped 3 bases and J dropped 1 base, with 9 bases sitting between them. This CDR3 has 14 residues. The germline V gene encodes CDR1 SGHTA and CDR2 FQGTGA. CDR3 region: CASSLEGKNTEAFF. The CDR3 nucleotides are TGTGCCAGCAGCTTGGAGGGGAAGAACACTGAAGCTTTCTTT.

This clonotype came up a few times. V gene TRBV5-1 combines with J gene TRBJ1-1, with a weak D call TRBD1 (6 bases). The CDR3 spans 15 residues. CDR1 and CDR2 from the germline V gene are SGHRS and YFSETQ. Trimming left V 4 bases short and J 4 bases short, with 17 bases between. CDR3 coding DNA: TGCGCCAGCAGCGCAGGAGTACAGGGAGGCACTGAAGCTTTCTTT. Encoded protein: CASSAGVQGGTEAFF.

The CDR3 sequence: CAIKRTETQYF. CDR3 DNA sequence: TGTGCCATCAAGAGAACAGAGACCCAGTACTTC. The J gene is TRBJ2-5, the V gene TRBV10-3; D is unclear. Germline V gives CDR1 ENHRY, CDR2 SYGVKD. This CDR3 is built from 11 residues. Trimming cost V 7 bases and J 4 bases, with 7 bases left between them.

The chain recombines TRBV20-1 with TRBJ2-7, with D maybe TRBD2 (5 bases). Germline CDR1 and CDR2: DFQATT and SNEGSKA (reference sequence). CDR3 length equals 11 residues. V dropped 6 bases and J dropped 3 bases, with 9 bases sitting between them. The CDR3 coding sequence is TGCAGTGCAGAAACTAGCTACGAGCAGTACTTC. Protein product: CSAETSYEQYF.

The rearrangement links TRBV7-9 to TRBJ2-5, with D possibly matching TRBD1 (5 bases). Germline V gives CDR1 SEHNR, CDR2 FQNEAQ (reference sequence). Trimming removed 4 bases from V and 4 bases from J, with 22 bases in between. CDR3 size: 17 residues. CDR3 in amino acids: CASSSNGGRTYGETQYF. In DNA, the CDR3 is TGTGCCAGCAGCTCGAATGGTGGCAGGACATACGGAGAGACCCAGTACTTC.

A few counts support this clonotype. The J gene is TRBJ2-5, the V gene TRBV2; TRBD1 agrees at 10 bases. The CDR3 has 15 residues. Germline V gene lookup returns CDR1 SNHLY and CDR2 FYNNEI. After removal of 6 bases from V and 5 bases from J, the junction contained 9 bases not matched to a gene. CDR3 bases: TGTGCCAGCAGGGTTAGACAGGGGGCGCGGGAGACCCAGTACTTC. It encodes CASRVRQGARETQYF.

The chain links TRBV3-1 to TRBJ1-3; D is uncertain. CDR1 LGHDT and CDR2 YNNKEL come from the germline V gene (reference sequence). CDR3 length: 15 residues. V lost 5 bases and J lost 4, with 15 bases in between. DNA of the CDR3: TGTGCCAGCAGCTTAGAAGGCCCCGGGGGAAACACCATATATTTT. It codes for CASSLEGPGGNTIYF.